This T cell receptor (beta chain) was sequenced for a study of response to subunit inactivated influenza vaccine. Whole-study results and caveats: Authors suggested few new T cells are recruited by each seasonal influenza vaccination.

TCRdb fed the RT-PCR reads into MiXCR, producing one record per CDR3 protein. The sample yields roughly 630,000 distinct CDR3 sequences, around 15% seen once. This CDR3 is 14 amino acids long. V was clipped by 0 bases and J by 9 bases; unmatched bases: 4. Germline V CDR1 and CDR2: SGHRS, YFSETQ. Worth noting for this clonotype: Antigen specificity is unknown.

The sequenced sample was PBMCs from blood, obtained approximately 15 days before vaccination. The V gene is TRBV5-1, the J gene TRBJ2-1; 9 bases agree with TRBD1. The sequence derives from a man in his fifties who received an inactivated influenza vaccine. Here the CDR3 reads CASSLGQGDFEQFF. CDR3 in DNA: TGCGCCAGCAGCTTGGGACAGGGGGATTTTGAGCAGTTCTTC. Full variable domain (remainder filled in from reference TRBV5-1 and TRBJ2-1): KAGVTQTPRYLIKTRGQQVTLSCSPISGHRSVSWYQQTPGQGLQFLFEYFSETQRNKGNFPGRFSGRQFSNSRSEMNVSTLELGDSALYLCASSLGQGDFEQFFGPGTRLTVL.